This TCR beta chain originates from a study of high-grade serous ovarian cancer treatment subgroups. Profiling relied on immunoSEQ multiplex PCR, and the TCRdb table lists in-frame clones only, not all of them. This table has under 3,000 clones, around 75% appearing once. The tumor samples were collected prior to definitive surgery or chemotherapy. V lost 6 bases, J lost 5 bases, and 3 bases stayed unmatched. The CDR3 length is 14 residues. The germline CDR1 and CDR2 sequences are SEHNR and FQNEAQ (reference sequence). The chain carries TRBV7-9 and TRBJ2-2, with TRBD2 matching 10 bases. The origin of this receptor is a human donor with high-grade serous ovarian cancer. The specimen sequenced was tumor tissue. CDR3 sequence: CASRVLAGTGELFF. For the CDR3, the DNA is TGTGCCAGCAGGGTACTAGCGGGGACCGGGGAGCTGTTTTTT.